The rows below give T cell receptor beta chains drawn from one sample of a study of cytomegalovirus exposure and HLA in healthy donors. Assay used: immunoSEQ multiplex PCR; TCRdb lists only in-frame clones, some missing. Here the sample spans some 130,000 clones, 60% to 80% being singletons. The sample was PBMCs. The receptors shown here come from a man aged 25 to 45 in good health and CMV-seronegative. Both conserved end residues are part of each CDR3. The D gene is left open where the match is weak. For some rows the clone size is stated as once, few or many, or as a class when expanded; others skip it.

D | size | J | V | CDR3
TRBD2 | . | TRBJ2-7 | TRBV4-1 | CASSRSGDSFVYEQYF
TRBD1 | . | TRBJ2-7 | TRBV28 | CASRNLGQGYEQYF
TRBD2 | few | TRBJ2-5 | TRBV2 | CASSDPSGRAETQYF
TRBD2 | . | TRBJ2-6 | TRBV5-1 | CASSLDLLAGNSGANVLTF
TRBD2 | . | TRBJ2-5 | TRBV5-1 | CASSLGGTSGTETQYF
TRBD2 | . | TRBJ2-7 | TRBV29-1 | CSVADVGRPTSGRVKQYF
. | . | TRBJ2-7 | TRBV7-8 | CASSLSSYEQYF
. | . | TRBJ1-2 | TRBV2 | CASSDARGGYTF
. | once | TRBJ1-1 | TRBV2 | CASSEARWAEAFF
TRBD2 | . | TRBJ2-3 | TRBV14 | CASSTHGLAEAQADTQYF
. | few | TRBJ2-5 | TRBV30 | CAWSVEAVKETQYF
TRBD2 | . | TRBJ2-1 | TRBV5-1 | CASTGTSGYNEQFF
. | . | TRBJ1-2 | TRBV5-3 | CARSRVGAPNYGYTF
. | . | TRBJ2-3 | TRBV28 | CASSLGLALGGDTQYF
TRBD1 | . | TRBJ1-3 | TRBV4-2 | CASSPEGQLSGNTIYF
. | . | TRBJ1-4 | TRBV9 | CASSGPNEKLFF
TRBD1 | . | TRBJ2-7 | TRBV2 | CASSSWTGYSYEQYF
. | . | TRBJ2-1 | TRBV29-1 | CSVERAGASSYNEQFF
. | few | TRBJ2-1 | TRBV27 | CASSPIIAPSYNEQFF
TRBD2 | . | TRBJ2-5 | TRBV10-3 | CAISASGRAGETQYF
. | . | TRBJ2-1 | TRBV25-1 | CASSPAGYGVQFF
. | . | TRBJ2-2 | TRBV12-5 | CASGPGVTGELFF
. | . | TRBJ2-2 | TRBV5-1 | CASSAQGSDTGELFF
. | . | TRBJ2-2 | TRBV30 | CAWSGVVGELFF
TRBD2 | . | TRBJ2-1 | TRBV7-2 | CASRGTSYNEQFF